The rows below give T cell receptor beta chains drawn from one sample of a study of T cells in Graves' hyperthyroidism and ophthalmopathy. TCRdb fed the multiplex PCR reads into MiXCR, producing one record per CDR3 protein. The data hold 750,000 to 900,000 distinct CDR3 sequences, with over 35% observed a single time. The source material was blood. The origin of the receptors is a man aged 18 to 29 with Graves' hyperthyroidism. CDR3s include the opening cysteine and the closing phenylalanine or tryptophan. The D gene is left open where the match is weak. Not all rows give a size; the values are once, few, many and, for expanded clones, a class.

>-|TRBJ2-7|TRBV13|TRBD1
CASSLAGTADYEQYF
TGTGCCAGCAGCTTGGCAGGGACAGCGGACTACGAGCAGTACTTC
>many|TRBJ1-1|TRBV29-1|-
CSVVGVEAFF
TGCAGCGTTGTAGGGGTTGAAGCTTTCTTT
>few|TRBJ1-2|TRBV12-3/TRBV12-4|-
CASTPSRDGYTF
TGTGCCAGCACTCCCTCTAGGGATGGCTACACCTTC
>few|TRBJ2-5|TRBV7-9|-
CASRPRGTQYF
TGTGCCAGCCGACCTAGGGGGACCCAGTACTTC
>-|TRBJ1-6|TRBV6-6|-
CASSDIPGRNNSPLHF
TGTGCCAGCAGTGATATACCGGGACGGAATAATTCACCCCTCCACTTT
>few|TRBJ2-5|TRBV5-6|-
CASSLPGASDETQYF
TGTGCCAGCAGCTTGCCGGGGGCGAGTGATGAGACCCAGTACTTC
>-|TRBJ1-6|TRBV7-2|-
CASSRTGDISPLHF
TGTGCCAGCAGCAGGACCGGGGACATTTCACCCCTCCACTTT
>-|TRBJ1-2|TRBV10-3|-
CAISETGYTF
TGTGCCATCAGTGAGACCGGCTACACCTTC
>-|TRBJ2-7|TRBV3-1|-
CASSPLLGPYEQYF
TGTGCCAGCAGTCCTCTTCTAGGGCCCTACGAGCAGTACTTC
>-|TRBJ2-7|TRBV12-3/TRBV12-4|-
CASSPTQVFEQYF
TGTGCCAGCAGTCCAACTCAGGTTTTCGAGCAGTACTTC
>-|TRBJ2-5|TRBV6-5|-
CASSYSKQAGVLGETQYF
TGTGCCAGCAGTTACTCGAAACAGGCAGGGGTACTCGGAGAGACCCAGTACTTC
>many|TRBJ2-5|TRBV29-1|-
CSVETGLEGETQYF
TGCAGCGTTGAAACAGGGCTCGAGGGCGAGACCCAGTACTTC
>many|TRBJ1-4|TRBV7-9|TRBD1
CASSGQGAINEKLFF
TGTGCCAGCAGCGGACAGGGGGCGATCAATGAAAAACTGTTTTTT
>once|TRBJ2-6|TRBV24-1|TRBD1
CATSDLPGQGATGANVLTF
TGTGCCACCAGTGATTTGCCGGGACAGGGTGCGACTGGGGCCAACGTCCTGACTTTC
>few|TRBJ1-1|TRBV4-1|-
CASSQAPGSRAEAFF
TGCGCCAGCAGCCAAGCGCCGGGCTCGAGGGCTGAAGCTTTCTTT
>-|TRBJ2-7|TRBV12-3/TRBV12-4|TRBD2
CASSAASGSSEQYF
TGTGCCAGCAGTGCTGCTAGCGGGAGTAGCGAGCAGTACTTC
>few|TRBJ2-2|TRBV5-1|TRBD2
CASSITSGRNGELFF
TGCGCCAGCAGCATCACTAGCGGGAGGAACGGGGAGCTGTTTTTT
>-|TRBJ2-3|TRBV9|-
CASSVLSGGSTDTQYF
TGTGCCAGCAGCGTACTCTCTGGGGGCAGCACAGATACGCAGTATTTT
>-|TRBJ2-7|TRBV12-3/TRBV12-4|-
CASRSGEVEQYF
TGTGCCAGCAGGTCAGGGGAAGTCGAGCAGTACTTC
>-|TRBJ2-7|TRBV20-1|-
CSAARLESYEQYF
TGCAGTGCTGCAAGACTAGAGTCCTACGAGCAGTACTTC
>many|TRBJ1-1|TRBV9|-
CASSVDRRTEAFF
TGTGCCAGCAGCGTAGACAGGCGGACTGAAGCTTTCTTT
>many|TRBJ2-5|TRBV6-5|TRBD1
CASSYGTGVRETQYF
TGTGCCAGCAGTTACGGGACAGGGGTGCGGGAGACCCAGTACTTC
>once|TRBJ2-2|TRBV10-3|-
CAISEGEWNTGELSW
TGTGCCATCAGTGAGGGGGAGTGGAACACCGGGGAGCTGTCTTGG
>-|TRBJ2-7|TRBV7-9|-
CASSLGSYGLYEQYF
TGTGCCAGCAGCTTGGGGAGTTATGGCTTGTACGAGCAGTACTTC
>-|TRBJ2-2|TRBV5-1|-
CASSFQGRSTGELFF
TGCGCCAGCAGCTTCCAGGGGCGGAGCACCGGGGAGCTGTTTTTT
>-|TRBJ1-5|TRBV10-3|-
CASSEAGFNQPQHF
TGTGCCAGCAGTGAAGCGGGGTTCAATCAGCCCCAGCATTTT
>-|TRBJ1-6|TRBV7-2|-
CASSHLRTASSYNSPLHF
TGTGCCAGCAGCCACCTCCGGACAGCCAGCTCCTATAATTCACCCCTCCACTTT
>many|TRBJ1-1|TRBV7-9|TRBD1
CASSKQGGNTEAFF
TGTGCCAGCAGCAAACAGGGGGGGAACACTGAAGCTTTCTTT
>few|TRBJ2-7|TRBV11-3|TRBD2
CASSGRLAGTYEQYF
TGTGCCAGCAGCGGGCGACTAGCGGGTACCTACGAGCAGTACTTC
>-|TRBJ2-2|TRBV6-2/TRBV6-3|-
CASGASGNTGELFF
TGTGCCTCGGGGGCTAGCGGAAACACCGGGGAGCTGTTTTTT
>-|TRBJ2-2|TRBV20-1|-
CSACAEITGELFF
TGCAGTGCTTGCGCCGAAATAACCGGGGAGCTGTTTTTT
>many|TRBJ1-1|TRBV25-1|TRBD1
CASSGWDRGPAEAFF
TGTGCCAGCAGTGGGTGGGACAGGGGACCGGCTGAAGCTTTCTTT
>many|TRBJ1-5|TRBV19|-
CASSIQPRQPQHF
TGTGCCAGTAGTATTCAGCCCCGACAGCCCCAGCATTTT
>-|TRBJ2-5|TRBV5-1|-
CASSARRGEQETQYF
TGCGCCAGCAGCGCCCGGAGAGGGGAACAAGAGACCCAGTACTTC
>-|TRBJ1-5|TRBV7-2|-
CASSPRTDQETQHF
TGTGCCAGCAGCCCCCGGACAGATCAAGAGACCCAGCATTTT
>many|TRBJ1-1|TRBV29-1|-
CSVLGVGTETFF
TGCAGCGTTCTAGGGGTCGGCACTGAAACTTTCTTT
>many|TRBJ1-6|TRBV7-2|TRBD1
CASSLLGTGGSPLHF
TGTGCCAGCAGCTTATTAGGGACAGGGGGTTCACCCCTCCACTTT
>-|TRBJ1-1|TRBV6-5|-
CASSYSAMMNTEAFF
TGTGCCAGCAGTTACTCGGCCATGATGAACACTGAAGCTTTCTTT
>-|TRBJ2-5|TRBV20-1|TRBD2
CSALHLTSGKETQYF
TGCAGCGCACTCCATTTGACTAGCGGTAAAGAGACCCAGTACTTC
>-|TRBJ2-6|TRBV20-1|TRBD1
CSAPGQGAGANVLTF
TGCAGTGCTCCTGGACAGGGTGCTGGGGCCAACGTCCTGACTTTC
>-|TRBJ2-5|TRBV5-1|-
CASSTGTVQETQYF
TGCGCCAGCAGTACCGGGACGGTCCAAGAGACCCAGTACTTC
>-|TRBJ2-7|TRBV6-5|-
CASSGSGDMEQYF
TGTGCCAGCAGTGGCTCCGGAGACATGGAGCAGTACTTC
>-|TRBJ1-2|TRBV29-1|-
CSVGWDGYTF
TGCAGCGTGGGCTGGGATGGCTACACCTTC